The clone carrying this T cell receptor (beta chain) occurred a few times. Its target is not known. The sample is drawn from a study of cytomegalovirus exposure and HLA in healthy donors. Whole-study results and caveats: Later work found most CMV-associated TCR beta chains apparently HLA-restricted. Prior analysis indicated that the majority of TCR beta V segments exhibited productivity approximately 87% or approximately 30% of the time. After further analysis at a later stage, some 15,000 TCR beta sequences were associated with HLA alleles at 0.05 false discovery rate.

This PCR relied on a set of 60 Vbeta primers and 13 Jbeta primers. Repertoires were generated with immunoSEQ multiplex PCR, while TCRdb's copy carries only in-frame clones and drops some. The table shows more than 65,000 clones, with approximately 74% occurring only once. CDR3 length equals 16 residues. Trimming removed 4 bases from V and 2 bases from J; junction bases left unmatched: 7. Germline V lookup: CDR1 LNHDA, CDR2 SQIVND (reference sequence). The chain combines TRBV19 with TRBJ1-2; 10 bases agree with TRBD1. The material sequenced was PBMCs. This receptor was identified in a woman aged 45 to 65 in good health and CMV-seropositive. CDR3 bases: TGTGCCAGTAGTACCACCGGACAGGGGGGCAACTATGGCTACACCTTC. It codes for CASSTTGQGGNYGYTF.